This T cell receptor (beta chain) comes out of a study of shared clonotypes between healthy human individuals. In germline, CDR1 is MRHNA, CDR2 SNTAGT. The V gene end was trimmed by 3 bases and the J gene end by 4 bases; junction bases not matched to a gene: 0. The CDR3 is 14 amino acids. Only a few counts were recorded for this clone. Method: immunoSEQ multiplex PCR; TCRdb's copy keeps in-frame clones and lacks some. The sample holds around 100,000 clones, about 67% seen once. The specimen sequenced was memory CD8+ T cells sorted from blood. Specified subset: CD45RO+ cells pooled with CCR7-negative TemRA cells. The TCR sequence derives from a woman aged 25 to 39 in good health. The chain is built from TRBV6-4 and TRBJ2-3; 11 nucleotides agree with TRBD1. CDR3 in amino acids: CASSEGQGADTQYF. The CDR3, as DNA: TGTGCCAGCAGTGAGGGACAGGGGGCAGATACGCAGTATTTT.